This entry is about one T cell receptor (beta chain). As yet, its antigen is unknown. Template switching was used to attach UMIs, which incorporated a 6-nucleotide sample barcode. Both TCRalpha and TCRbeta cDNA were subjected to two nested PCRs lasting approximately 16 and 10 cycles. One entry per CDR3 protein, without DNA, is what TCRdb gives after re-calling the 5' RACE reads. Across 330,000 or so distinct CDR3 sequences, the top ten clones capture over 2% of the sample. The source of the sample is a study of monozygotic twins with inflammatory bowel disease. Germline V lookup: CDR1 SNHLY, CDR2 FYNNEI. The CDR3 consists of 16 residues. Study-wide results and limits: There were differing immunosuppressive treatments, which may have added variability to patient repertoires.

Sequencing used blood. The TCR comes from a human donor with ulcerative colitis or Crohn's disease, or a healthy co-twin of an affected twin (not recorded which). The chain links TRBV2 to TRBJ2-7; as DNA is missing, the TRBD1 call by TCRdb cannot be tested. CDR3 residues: CASSEGGGESSYEQYF.